This T cell receptor (beta chain) was observed in a study of cytomegalovirus exposure and HLA in healthy donors. Whole-study results and caveats: The authors confirmed in vitro that a few CMV-associated chains were specific for CMV antigens. Rare TCR sequences predominated, though certain public TCRs were found in many donors.

The sample holds a few counts of this clone. Antigen unknown. Data came from immunoSEQ multiplex PCR; TCRdb stores just in-frame clones and leaves some out. The sample carries 68,000 or so clones, roughly 96% recorded once. Trimming took 3 bases from V and 6 from J; bases not matched to a gene: 9. The germline V gene encodes CDR1 MRHNA and CDR2 SNTAGT. The CDR3 runs to 15 residues. The clonotype originates from a man aged 18 to 29 in good health and CMV-seronegative. This rearrangement joins TRBV6-4 to TRBJ1-1; 8 nucleotides match TRBD1. Sequenced input: PBMCs. The CDR3 nucleotides are TGTGCCAGCAGTGAACATCAGGGGGCGAGCGCTGAAGCTTTCTTT. As protein: CASSEHQGASAEAFF.